This passage covers 9 T cell receptor beta chains from one sample sequenced in a study of T cell responses to AZD1222 COVID-19 vaccine. TCRdb's copy holds only in-frame clones and misses some; the assay was immunoSEQ multiplex PCR. The sample contains 150,000 to 200,000 clones, over 90% of which appear only once. Sequenced material: peripheral blood, taken on day 0 of AZD1222 vaccination. These receptors were taken from an adult in good health.

The chain is built from TRBV11-2 and TRBJ1-3; perhaps TRBD1 as D (5 bases). Germline CDR1 is SGHAT and CDR2 is FQNNGV. This CDR3 contains 16 residues. V was trimmed by 6 bases and J by 0 bases, leaving 15 bases between them. The CDR3 spells CASRRDRQYSGNTIYF. Written as DNA, the CDR3 is TGTGCCAGCAGGAGGGACCGCCAATACTCTGGAAACACCATATATTTT.

CDR3 nucleotide sequence: TGTGCCAGCAGTTTGCGACAGCCGACCTTCTCTAACTATGGCTACACCTTC. This encodes CASSLRQPTFSNYGYTF. The chain uses TRBV6-2 or TRBV6-3 and TRBJ1-2; tentatively, D is TRBD1 (5 bases). This CDR3 spans 17 amino acids. CDR1 is MNHEY, CDR2 SVGEGT, per germline. The ends were cut back, 4 bases at V and 0 bases at J, with 18 bases in the middle.

The chain has TRBV24-1 and TRBJ2-2; no definite D call. V shed 1 base and J shed 7 bases, with 3 bases lying between them. The V gene's germline CDR1 is KGHDR and CDR2 SFDVKD. The CDR3 has 12 residues. CDR3 DNA sequence: TGTGCCACCAGTGATTTCGGCGGGGAGCTGTTTTTT. Translation gives CATSDFGGELFF.

The V gene is TRBV7-2, the J gene TRBJ2-5; D tentatively reads TRBD1 or TRBD2 (5 bases each). Germline CDR1 reads SGHTA; CDR2 reads FQGNSA. V lost 0 bases and J 5 bases, leaving 7 bases between the germline ends. The CDR3 runs 13 residues. CDR3 nucleotides: TGTGCCAGCAGCTTAGCGGGGGTGGAGACCCAGTACTTC. It yields the protein CASSLAGVETQYF.

V gene TRBV30 combines with J gene TRBJ1-1; D perhaps matches TRBD1 (6 bases). This CDR3 contains 13 residues. V was cut by 4 bases and J by 0 bases, with 9 bases left in between. Germline V gene sequence: CDR1 GTSNPN, CDR2 SVGIG (reference sequence). DNA for the CDR3: TGTGCCTGGAACGGACAGATGAACACTGAAGCTTTCTTT. Translated: CAWNGQMNTEAFF.

This rearrangement joins TRBV3-1 (or the pseudogene TRBV3-2) to TRBJ2-1; D ambiguous. CDR1 is LGHDT and CDR2 is YNNKEL in the germline V gene (reference sequence). This CDR3 has 12 amino acids. Trimming shortened V by 3 bases and J by 6 bases, and 6 bases separated the two germline ends. The CDR3 is CASSQITNEQFF. The CDR3 coding sequence is TGTGCCAGCAGCCAGATCACCAATGAGCAGTTCTTC.

The chain links TRBV5-1 to TRBJ1-1; 9 bases are shared with TRBD1. The CDR3 spans 18 residues. Germline-derived CDR1 and CDR2 are SGHRS and YFSETQ. The V and J ends lost 4 bases and 0 bases, in that order; junction bases with no gene match: 13. The CDR3 sequence is CASSPYRGPTSMNTEAFF. DNA for the CDR3: TGCGCCAGCAGCCCATACAGGGGGCCAACCTCTATGAACACTGAAGCTTTCTTT.

The chain couples TRBV6-6 to TRBJ1-3, with a tentative D call TRBD1 (6 bases). This CDR3 has 14 amino acids. Germline CDR1 MNHNY, CDR2 SVGAGI (reference sequence). V lost 8 bases and J 2 bases, leaving 13 bases between the germline ends. The CDR3, as DNA: TGTGCCAGCCTGTCGAGGGGGGCTGGAAACACCATATATTTT. Amino acids: CASLSRGAGNTIYF.

This chain joins TRBV2 and TRBJ2-7, with no clear D. The CDR3 length is 14 residues. CDR1 and CDR2 (germline): SNHLY, FYNNEI. V lost 7 bases, J lost 2 bases, and 15 bases lay in between. CDR3 DNA: TGTGCCAGCACTAACCTCCGGCGTCCCTACGAGCAGTACTTC. As protein: CASTNLRRPYEQYF.